One sample yielded the 9 T cell receptor beta chains listed below, sequenced in a study of OX40 agonist ivuxolimab in advanced cancers. Measured with immunoSEQ multiplex PCR; TCRdb has only the in-frame clones, and not every one. The data contain about 110,000 clones, 90% of them singletons. Sequenced material: CD4+ or CD8+ T cells sorted from blood, taken in a trial of the OX40 agonist ivuxolimab. These receptors were taken from an adult with an advanced solid tumor such as melanoma, head and neck, liver or kidney cancer.

This chain joins TRBV6-5 and TRBJ2-1, with 7 bases matching TRBD1. V lost 5 bases, J lost 7 bases, and 11 bases stayed unmatched. CDR3 length: 15 amino acids. Germline CDR1 MNHEY, CDR2 SVGAGI. This CDR3 reads CASSPPTGLRNEQFF. DNA for the CDR3: TGTGCCAGCAGTCCGCCGACAGGGTTGCGTAATGAGCAGTTCTTC.

This clone appeared a few times. V gene TRBV5-1 combines with J gene TRBJ2-1; D possibly corresponds to TRBD2 (5 bases). Deletions cut 4 bases from V and 1 base from J, with 12 bases between. CDR3 length: 15 amino acids. CDR1 SGHRS and CDR2 YFSETQ come from the germline V gene. CDR3 in DNA: TGCGCCAGCAGCCTCGATACGGGGTCCTACAATGAGCAGTTCTTC. It yields the protein CASSLDTGSYNEQFF. The full variable domain, in which reference TRBV5-1 and TRBJ2-1 provide the parts outside the CDR3, is KAGVTQTPRYLIKTRGQQVTLSCSPISGHRSVSWYQQTPGQGLQFLFEYFSETQRNKGNFPGRFSGRQFSNSRSEMNVSTLELGDSALYLCASSLDTGSYNEQFFGPGTRLTVL.

This chain connects TRBV7-3 to TRBJ2-5; D uncertain. Germline loops: CDR1 SGHTA, CDR2 FQGTGA. The CDR3 is 13 residues long. V was clipped by 4 bases and J by 1 base, with 7 bases between them. The CDR3 DNA reads TGTGCCAGCAGCTCCCCGCCCCAAGAGACCCAGTACTTC. As protein: CASSSPPQETQYF. Variable domain in full (rest from reference TRBV7-3 and TRBJ2-5): GAGVSQTPSNKVTEKGKYVELRCDPISGHTALYWYRQSLGQGPEFLIYFQGTGAADDSGLPNDRFFAVRPEGSVSTLKIQRTERGDSAVYLCASSSPPQETQYFGPGTRLLVL.

The rearrangement links TRBV2 to TRBJ2-5; D is tentatively TRBD1 or TRBD2 (6 bases each). The CDR3 consists of 15 residues. Germline V gives CDR1 SNHLY, CDR2 FYNNEI. Trimming took 6 bases from V and 2 from J, leaving 16 bases between them. CDR3 protein: CASRGEGGSQETQYF. The CDR3 DNA follows: TGTGCCAGCAGGGGGGAAGGGGGGTCACAAGAGACCCAGTACTTC.

The genes are TRBV7-9 and TRBJ2-3; 8 bases line up with TRBD1. CDR1 SEHNR and CDR2 FQNEAQ come from the germline V gene (reference sequence). This CDR3 contains 15 residues. With V trimmed by 5 bases and J by 6 bases, 10 bases remained unmatched. This chain's CDR3 is CASSIQGARGDTQYF. The CDR3, as DNA: TGTGCCAGCAGCATTCAGGGGGCGCGGGGTGATACGCAGTATTTT. The entire variable domain, with the rest obtained from reference TRBV7-9 and TRBJ2-3, is as follows: DTGVSQNPRHKITKRGQNVTFRCDPISEHNRLYWYRQTLGQGPEFLTYFQNEAQLEKSRLLSDRFSAERPKGSFSTLEIQRTEQGDSAMYLCASSIQGARGDTQYFGPGTRLTVL.

J is TRBJ1-6 and V is TRBV7-9; no reliable D call. Trimming removed 2 bases from V and 7 bases from J, with 12 bases in between. CDR3 length: 15 residues. Germline CDR1 is SEHNR and CDR2 is FQNEAQ (reference sequence). The CDR3 reads CASSLTASPNSPLHF. CDR3 nucleotide sequence: TGTGCCAGCAGCTTAACAGCCTCCCCAAATTCACCCCTCCACTTT.

CDR3 DNA sequence: TGTGCCAGCAGTATGGACAGGGCTCGCCAAGAGACCCAGTACTTC. Residues: CASSMDRARQETQYF. This chain links TRBV2 with TRBJ2-5, with TRBD1 matching over 8 bases. The junction had 6 bases not matched to a gene; V was cut back by 5 bases and J by 1 base. The CDR3 is 15 residues long. CDR1 and CDR2 from the germline V gene are SNHLY and FYNNEI.

V usage is TRBV9 and J usage is TRBJ2-5; possibly TRBD2 for D (6 bases). Germline CDR1 and CDR2: SGDLS and YYNGEE. Trimming pared 4 bases from V and 12 bases from J, leaving 19 bases between. The length of the CDR3 is 13 residues. The CDR3 DNA follows: TGTGCCAGCAGCCCTATAGGGAAGGGAGGAGAGTACTTC. Its translation: CASSPIGKGGEYF. Looking up the rest from reference TRBV9 and TRBJ2-5 gives the full variable domain: DSGVTQTPKHLITATGQRVTLRCSPRSGDLSVYWYQQSLDQGLQFLIQYYNGEERAKGNILERFSAQQFPDLHSELNLSSLELGDSALYFCASSPIGKGGEYFGPGTRLLVL.

The chain couples TRBV7-3 to TRBJ2-3; D gene unclear. The CDR3 contains 13 residues. Trimming shortened V by 5 bases and J by 0 bases, and 6 bases separated the two germline ends. In germline, CDR1 is SGHTA, CDR2 FQGTGA. The CDR3 is CASSQYSTDTQYF. CDR3 DNA: TGTGCCAGCAGCCAATACAGCACAGATACGCAGTATTTT.